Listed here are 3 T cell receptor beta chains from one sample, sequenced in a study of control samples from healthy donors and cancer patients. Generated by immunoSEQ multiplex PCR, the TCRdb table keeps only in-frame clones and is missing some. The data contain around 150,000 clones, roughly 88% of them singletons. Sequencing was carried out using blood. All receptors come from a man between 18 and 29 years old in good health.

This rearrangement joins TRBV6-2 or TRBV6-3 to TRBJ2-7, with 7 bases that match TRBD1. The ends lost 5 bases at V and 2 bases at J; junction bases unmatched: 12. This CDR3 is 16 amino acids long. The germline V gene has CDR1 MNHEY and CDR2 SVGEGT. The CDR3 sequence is CASSPARQGTTYEQYF. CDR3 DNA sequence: TGTGCCAGCAGTCCCGCAAGACAGGGTACCACCTACGAGCAGTACTTC.

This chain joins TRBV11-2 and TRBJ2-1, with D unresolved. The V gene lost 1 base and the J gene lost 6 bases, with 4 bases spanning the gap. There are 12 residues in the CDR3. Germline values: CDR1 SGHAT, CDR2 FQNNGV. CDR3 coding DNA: TGTGCCAGCAGCTTAGTTGGCAATGAGCAGTTCTTC. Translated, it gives CASSLVGNEQFF.

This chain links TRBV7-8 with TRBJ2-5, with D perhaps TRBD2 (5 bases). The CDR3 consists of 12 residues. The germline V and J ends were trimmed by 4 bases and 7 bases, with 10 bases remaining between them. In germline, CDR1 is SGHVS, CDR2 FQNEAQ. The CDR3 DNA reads TGTGCCAGCAGCTCAACCGCGGGGACCCAGTACTTC. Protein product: CASSSTAGTQYF.